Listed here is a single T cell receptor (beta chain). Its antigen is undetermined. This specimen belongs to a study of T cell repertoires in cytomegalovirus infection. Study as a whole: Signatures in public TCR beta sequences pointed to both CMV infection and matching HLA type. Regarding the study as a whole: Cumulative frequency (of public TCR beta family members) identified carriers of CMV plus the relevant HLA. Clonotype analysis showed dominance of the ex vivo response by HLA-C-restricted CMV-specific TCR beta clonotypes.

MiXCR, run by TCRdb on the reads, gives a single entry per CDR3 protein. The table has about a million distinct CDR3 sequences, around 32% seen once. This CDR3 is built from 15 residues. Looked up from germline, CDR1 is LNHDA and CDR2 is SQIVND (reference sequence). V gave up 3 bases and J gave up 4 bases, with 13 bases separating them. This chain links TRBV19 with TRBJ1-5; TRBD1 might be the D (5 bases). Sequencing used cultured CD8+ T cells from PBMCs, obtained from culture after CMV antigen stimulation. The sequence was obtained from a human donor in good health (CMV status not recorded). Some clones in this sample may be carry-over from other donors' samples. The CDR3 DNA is TGTGCCAGTAGTATGGACGGGCAGGGAAATCAGCCCCAGCATTTT. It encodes CASSMDGQGNQPQHF.